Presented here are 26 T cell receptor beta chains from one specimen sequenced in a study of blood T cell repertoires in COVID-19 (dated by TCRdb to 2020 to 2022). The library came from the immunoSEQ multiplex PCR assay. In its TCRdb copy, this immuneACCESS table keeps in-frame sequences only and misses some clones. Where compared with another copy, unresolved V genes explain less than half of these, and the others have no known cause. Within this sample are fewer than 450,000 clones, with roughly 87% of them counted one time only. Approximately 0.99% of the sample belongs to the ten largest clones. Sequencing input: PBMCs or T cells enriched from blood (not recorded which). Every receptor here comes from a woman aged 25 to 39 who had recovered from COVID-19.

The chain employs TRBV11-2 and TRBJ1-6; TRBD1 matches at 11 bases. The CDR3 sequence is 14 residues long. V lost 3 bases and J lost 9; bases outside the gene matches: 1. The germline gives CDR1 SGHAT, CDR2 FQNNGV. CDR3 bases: TGTGCCAGCAGCTTTGGGACAGGGGGTTCACCCCTCCACTTT. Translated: CASSFGTGGSPLHF.

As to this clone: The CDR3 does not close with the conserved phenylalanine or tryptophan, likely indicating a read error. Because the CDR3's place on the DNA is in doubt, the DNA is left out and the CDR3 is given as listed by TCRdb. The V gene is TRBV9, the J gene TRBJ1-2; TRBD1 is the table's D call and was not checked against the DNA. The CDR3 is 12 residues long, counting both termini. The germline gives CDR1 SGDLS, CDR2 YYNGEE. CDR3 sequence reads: CASSPAVGLHFY.

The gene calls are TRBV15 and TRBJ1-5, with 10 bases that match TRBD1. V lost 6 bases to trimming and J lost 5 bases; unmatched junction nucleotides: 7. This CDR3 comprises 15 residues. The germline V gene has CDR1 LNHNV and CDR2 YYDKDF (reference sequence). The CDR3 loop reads CATSKRQGAHQPQHF. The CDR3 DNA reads TGTGCCACCAGTAAAAGACAGGGGGCCCATCAGCCCCAGCATTTT.

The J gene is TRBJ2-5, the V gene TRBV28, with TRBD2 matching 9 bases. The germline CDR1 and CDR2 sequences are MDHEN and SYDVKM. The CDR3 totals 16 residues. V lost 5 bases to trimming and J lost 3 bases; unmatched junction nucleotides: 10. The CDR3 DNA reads TGTGCCAGCAGTACGGCTAGCGGGGACTACGAAGAGACCCAGTACTTC. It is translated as CASSTASGDYEETQYF.

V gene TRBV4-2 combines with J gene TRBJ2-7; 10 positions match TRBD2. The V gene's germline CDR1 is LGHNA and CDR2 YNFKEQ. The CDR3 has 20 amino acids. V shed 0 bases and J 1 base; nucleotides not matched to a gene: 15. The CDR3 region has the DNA TGTGCCAGCAGCCAAGATCGGTTAGGTAGCGGGGGGCTTCCTTCCTACGAGCAGTACTTC. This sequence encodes CASSQDRLGSGGLPSYEQYF.

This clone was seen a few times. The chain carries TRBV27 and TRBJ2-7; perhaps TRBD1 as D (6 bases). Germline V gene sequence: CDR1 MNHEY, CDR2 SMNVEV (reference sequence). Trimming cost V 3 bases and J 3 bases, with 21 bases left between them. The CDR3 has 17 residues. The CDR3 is CASSFNGQSARLYEQYF. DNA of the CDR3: TGTGCCAGCAGTTTCAACGGACAGTCCGCTCGCCTCTACGAGCAGTACTTC.

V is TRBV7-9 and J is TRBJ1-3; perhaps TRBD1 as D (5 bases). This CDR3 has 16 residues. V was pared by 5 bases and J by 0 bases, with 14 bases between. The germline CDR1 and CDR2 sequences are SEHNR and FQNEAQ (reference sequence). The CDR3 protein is CASSPSGRVSGNTIYF. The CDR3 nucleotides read TGTGCCAGCAGCCCCTCGGGCAGGGTCTCTGGAAACACCATATATTTT.

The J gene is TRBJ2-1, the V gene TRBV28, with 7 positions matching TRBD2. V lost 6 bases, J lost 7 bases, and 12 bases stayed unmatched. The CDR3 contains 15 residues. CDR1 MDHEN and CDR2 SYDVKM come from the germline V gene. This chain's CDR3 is CASSTTGEGRNEQFF. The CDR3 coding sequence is TGTGCCAGCAGCACCACGGGGGAGGGGAGGAATGAGCAGTTCTTC.

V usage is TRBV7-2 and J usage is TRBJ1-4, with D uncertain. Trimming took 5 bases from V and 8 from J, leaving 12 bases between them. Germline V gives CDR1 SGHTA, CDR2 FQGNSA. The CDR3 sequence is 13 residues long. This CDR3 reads CASSLGHWEKLFF. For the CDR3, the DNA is TGTGCCAGCAGCCTGGGCCATTGGGAAAAACTGTTTTTT.

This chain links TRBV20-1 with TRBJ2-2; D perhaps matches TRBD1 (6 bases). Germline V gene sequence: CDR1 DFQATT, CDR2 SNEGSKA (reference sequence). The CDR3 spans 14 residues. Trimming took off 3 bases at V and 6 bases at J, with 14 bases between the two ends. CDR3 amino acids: CSASRSGVAGELFF. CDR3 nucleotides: TGCAGTGCTAGTAGGTCAGGGGTAGCCGGGGAGCTGTTTTTT.

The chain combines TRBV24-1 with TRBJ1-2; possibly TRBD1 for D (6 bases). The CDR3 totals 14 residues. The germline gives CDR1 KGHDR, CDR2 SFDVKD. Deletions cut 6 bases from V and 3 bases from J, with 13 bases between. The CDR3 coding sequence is TGTGCCACCAGTCTCGCAGGGGTTGACTATGGCTACACCTTC. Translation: CATSLAGVDYGYTF.

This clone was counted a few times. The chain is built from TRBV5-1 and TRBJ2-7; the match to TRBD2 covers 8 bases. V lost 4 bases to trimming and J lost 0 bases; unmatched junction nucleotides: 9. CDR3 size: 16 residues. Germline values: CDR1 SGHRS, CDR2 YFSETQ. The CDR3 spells CASSDSRGGPSYEQYF. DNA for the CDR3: TGCGCCAGCAGCGATTCCCGGGGGGGGCCCTCCTACGAGCAGTACTTC. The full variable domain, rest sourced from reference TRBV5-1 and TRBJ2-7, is KAGVTQTPRYLIKTRGQQVTLSCSPISGHRSVSWYQQTPGQGLQFLFEYFSETQRNKGNFPGRFSGRQFSNSRSEMNVSTLELGDSALYLCASSDSRGGPSYEQYFGPGTRLTVT.

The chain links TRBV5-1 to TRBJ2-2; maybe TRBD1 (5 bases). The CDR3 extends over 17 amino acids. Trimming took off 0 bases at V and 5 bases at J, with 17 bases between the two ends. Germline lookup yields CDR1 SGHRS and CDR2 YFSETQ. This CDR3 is CASSLAEVRARTGELFF. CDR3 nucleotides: TGCGCCAGCAGCTTGGCCGAGGTCAGGGCAAGGACCGGGGAGCTGTTTTTT.

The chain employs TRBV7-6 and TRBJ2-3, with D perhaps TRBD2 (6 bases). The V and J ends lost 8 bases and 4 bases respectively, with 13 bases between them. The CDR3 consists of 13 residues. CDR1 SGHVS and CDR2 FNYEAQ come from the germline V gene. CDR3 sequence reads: CASSPSGADTQYF. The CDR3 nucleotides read TGTGCCAGCTCTCCCTCGGGGGCAGATACGCAGTATTTT.

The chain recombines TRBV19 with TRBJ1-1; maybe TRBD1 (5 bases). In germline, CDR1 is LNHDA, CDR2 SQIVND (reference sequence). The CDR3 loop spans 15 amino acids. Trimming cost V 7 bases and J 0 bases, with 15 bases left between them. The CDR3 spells CASTPGGSMNTEAFF. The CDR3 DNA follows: TGTGCCAGTACCCCGGGGGGTTCCATGAACACTGAAGCTTTCTTT.

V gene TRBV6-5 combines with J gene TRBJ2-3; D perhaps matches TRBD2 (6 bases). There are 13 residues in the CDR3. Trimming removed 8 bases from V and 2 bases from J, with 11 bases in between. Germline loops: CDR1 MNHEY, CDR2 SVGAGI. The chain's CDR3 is CASPGGPTDTQYF. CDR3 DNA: TGTGCCAGCCCCGGGGGACCCACAGATACGCAGTATTTT.

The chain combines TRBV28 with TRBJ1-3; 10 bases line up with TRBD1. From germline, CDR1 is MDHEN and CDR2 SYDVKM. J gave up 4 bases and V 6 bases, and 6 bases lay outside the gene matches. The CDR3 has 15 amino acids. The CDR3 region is CASRRQGAQGNTIYF. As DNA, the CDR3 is TGTGCCAGCAGACGACAGGGGGCACAGGGAAACACCATATATTTT.

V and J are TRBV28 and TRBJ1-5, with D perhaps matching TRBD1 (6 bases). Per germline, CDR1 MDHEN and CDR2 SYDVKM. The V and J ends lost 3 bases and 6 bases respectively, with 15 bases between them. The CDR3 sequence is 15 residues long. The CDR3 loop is CASSFGGGGVQPQHF. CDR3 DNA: TGTGCCAGCAGTTTTGGAGGGGGAGGGGTTCAGCCCCAGCATTTT. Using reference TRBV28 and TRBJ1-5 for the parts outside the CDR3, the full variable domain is DVKVTQSSRYLVKRTGEKVFLECVQDMDHENMFWYRQDPGLGLRLIYFSYDVKMKEKGDIPEGYSVSREKKERFSLILESASTNQTSMYLCASSFGGGGVQPQHFGDGTRLSIL.

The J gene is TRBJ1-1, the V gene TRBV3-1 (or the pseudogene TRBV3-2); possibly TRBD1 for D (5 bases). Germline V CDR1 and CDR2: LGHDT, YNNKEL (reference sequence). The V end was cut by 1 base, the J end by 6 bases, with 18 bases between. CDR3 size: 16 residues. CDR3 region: CASSQGRRGRGPEAFF. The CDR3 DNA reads TGTGCCAGCAGCCAAGGGCGGAGGGGTCGAGGTCCTGAAGCTTTCTTT.

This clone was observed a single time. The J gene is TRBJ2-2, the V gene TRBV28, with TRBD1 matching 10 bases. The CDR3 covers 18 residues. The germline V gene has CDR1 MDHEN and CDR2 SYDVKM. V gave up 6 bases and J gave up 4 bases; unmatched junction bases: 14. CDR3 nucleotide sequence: TGTGCCAGCAGCCATCCCCCCGGACAGGGGGGTTCCACCGGGGAGCTGTTTTTT. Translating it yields CASSHPPGQGGSTGELFF.

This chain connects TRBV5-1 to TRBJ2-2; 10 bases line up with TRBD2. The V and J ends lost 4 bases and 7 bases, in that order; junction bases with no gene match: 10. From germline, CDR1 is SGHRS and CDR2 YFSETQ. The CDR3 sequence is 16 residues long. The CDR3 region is CASSANQRGGGGELFF. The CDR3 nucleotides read TGCGCCAGCAGCGCCAACCAGCGGGGGGGCGGCGGGGAGCTGTTTTTT. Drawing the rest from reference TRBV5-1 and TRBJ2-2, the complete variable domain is KAGVTQTPRYLIKTRGQQVTLSCSPISGHRSVSWYQQTPGQGLQFLFEYFSETQRNKGNFPGRFSGRQFSNSRSEMNVSTLELGDSALYLCASSANQRGGGGELFFGEGSRLTVL.

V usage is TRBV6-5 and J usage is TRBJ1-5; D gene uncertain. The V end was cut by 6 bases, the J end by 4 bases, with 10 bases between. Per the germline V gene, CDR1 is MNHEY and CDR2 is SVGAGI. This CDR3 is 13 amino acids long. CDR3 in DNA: TGTGCCAGCAGGGCCGACGGGAATCAGCCCCAGCATTTT. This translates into CASRADGNQPQHF.

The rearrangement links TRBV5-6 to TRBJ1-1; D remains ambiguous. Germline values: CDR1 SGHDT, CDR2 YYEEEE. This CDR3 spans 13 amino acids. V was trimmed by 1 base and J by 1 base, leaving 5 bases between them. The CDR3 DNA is TGTGCCAGCAGCTTGCTCAGGAACACTGAAGCTTTCTTT. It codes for CASSLLRNTEAFF. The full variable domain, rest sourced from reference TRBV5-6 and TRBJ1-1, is DAGVTQSPTHLIKTRGQQVTLRCSPKSGHDTVSWYQQALGQGPQFIFQYYEEEERQRGNFPDRFSGHQFPNYSSELNVNALLLGDSALYLCASSLLRNTEAFFGQGTRLTVV.

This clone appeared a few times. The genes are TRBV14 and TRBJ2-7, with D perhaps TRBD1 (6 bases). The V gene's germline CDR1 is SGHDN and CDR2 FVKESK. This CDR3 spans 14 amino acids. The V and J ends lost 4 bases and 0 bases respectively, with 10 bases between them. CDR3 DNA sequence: TGTGCCAGCAGCCCGCCAGGGGCCTCCTACGAGCAGTACTTC. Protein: CASSPPGASYEQYF.

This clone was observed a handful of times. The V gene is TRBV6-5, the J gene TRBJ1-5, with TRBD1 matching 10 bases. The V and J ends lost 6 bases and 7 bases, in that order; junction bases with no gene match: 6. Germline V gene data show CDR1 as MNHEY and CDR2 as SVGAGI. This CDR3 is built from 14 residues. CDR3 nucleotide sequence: TGTGCCAGCAGCCCGGGACAGGGGTTACAGCCCCAGCATTTT. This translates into CASSPGQGLQPQHF.

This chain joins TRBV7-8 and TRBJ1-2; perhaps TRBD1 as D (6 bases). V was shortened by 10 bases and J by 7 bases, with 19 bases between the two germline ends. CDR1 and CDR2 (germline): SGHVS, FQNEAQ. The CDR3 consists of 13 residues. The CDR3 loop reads CATSWTARGGYTF. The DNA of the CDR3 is TGTGCCACCTCTTGGACAGCCCGCGGTGGCTACACCTTC.